The T cell receptor beta chain under discussion was sequenced for a study of CD8 T cells in Susac syndrome. Study-wide results and caveats: The Susac syndrome CD4+ T cell repertoires displayed no clonal expansion.

Points on this clonotype: The antigen is undetermined.

Random-hexamer reverse transcription was applied to about 0.45 to 1 ug RNA. Amplification of TCR beta CDR3 used immunoSEQ multiplex PCR across 54 Vbeta and 13 Jbeta. Using its own MiXCR run on the immunoSEQ multiplex PCR reads, TCRdb lists one record per CDR3 protein. Among some 190,000 distinct CDR3 sequences listed, approximately 94% were seen once. Germline-derived CDR1 and CDR2 are SEHNR and FQNEAQ (reference sequence). This CDR3 comprises 15 residues. Trimming shortened V by 4 bases and J by 0 bases, and 12 bases separated the two germline ends. The authors sequenced TCR beta from blood CD8+ and CD4+ T cells. Both CD4+ and CD8+ T cells were negatively isolated, and TEMRA cells underwent FACS enrichment.

The specimen was CD4+ T cells from PBMCs. The TCR comes from a human donor with Susac syndrome. V gene TRBV7-9 combines with J gene TRBJ1-2, with unresolved D. CDR3 sequence: CASSSRAVTNYGYTF. The CDR3 DNA reads TGTGCCAGCAGCTCCCGGGCCGTCACTAACTATGGCTACACCTTC.